This T cell receptor (beta chain) was captured in a study of T-cell reconstitution after alpha-beta-depleted transplantation in children. It was with unique molecular identifiers that the TCRbeta library was prepared. From the PCR reads, TCRdb called clonotypes with MiXCR, one entry per CDR3 protein. The data show a few hundred thousand distinct CDR3 sequences, with about 9.5% seen just once and over 5% held by the top ten. CDR3 length equals 14 residues. Trimming took 6 bases from V and 3 from J, leaving 15 bases between them. CDR1 and CDR2 from the germline V gene are SGHVS and FNYEAQ. This clonotype was counted between two and nine times.

The starting material was PBMCs from the stem cell graft donor, obtained from the stem cell graft. This clonotype was obtained from a human donor who donated a stem cell graft to a child with acute lymphoblastic leukemia. The chain is built from TRBV7-6 and TRBJ2-7; D is uncertain. In DNA, the CDR3 is TGTGCCAGCAGTAGATCCGTGGGGATCTACGAGCAGTACTTC. This sequence encodes CASSRSVGIYEQYF.